These T cell receptor beta chains were read from a single sample in a study of identical twins' blood T cells. TCRdb re-derived calls from the 5' RACE reads in MiXCR, one entry per CDR3 protein. Of about 370,000 distinct CDR3 sequences in the sample, over 25% were seen once. The sample comprised PBMCs. Receptors were obtained from a woman aged 18-55 years in good health. The CDR3 runs from the conserved cysteine through the conserved F or W. D genes are given only for firm matches. Clone size appears in some rows only: once, few, many, or a class for an expanded clone.

j_call: TRBJ2-1
clone_size: many
d_call: .
v_call: TRBV27
cdr3_aa: CASSFMAGYTSSYNEQFF
cdr3_nt: TGTGCCAGCAGTTTCATGGCAGGATATACCAGCTCCTACAATGAGCAGTTCTTC

j_call: TRBJ2-1
clone_size: .
d_call: TRBD2
v_call: TRBV5-1
cdr3_aa: CASSLFSGRGNEQFF
cdr3_nt: TGCGCCAGCAGCTTGTTCAGCGGGAGGGGGAATGAGCAGTTCTTC

j_call: TRBJ1-1
clone_size: .
d_call: .
v_call: TRBV11-3
cdr3_aa: CASSRSSFPAFF
cdr3_nt: TGTGCCAGCTCGCGGTCCTCCTTTCCAGCTTTCTTT

j_call: TRBJ2-7
clone_size: .
d_call: .
v_call: TRBV13
cdr3_aa: CASSFGAIRGPYEQYF
cdr3_nt: TGTGCCAGCAGCTTCGGTGCAATCCGAGGTCCGTACGAGCAGTACTTC

j_call: TRBJ1-5
clone_size: .
d_call: .
v_call: TRBV15
cdr3_aa: CATSNSKRNQGRNQPQHF
cdr3_nt: TGTGCCACCAGCAACAGCAAGAGGAACCAGGGACGGAATCAGCCCCAGCATTTT

j_call: TRBJ2-7
clone_size: few
d_call: .
v_call: TRBV27
cdr3_aa: CASSLAWTALLGNEQYF
cdr3_nt: TGTGCCAGCAGTTTGGCCTGGACAGCACTCCTAGGGAACGAGCAGTACTTC

j_call: TRBJ1-5
clone_size: few
d_call: .
v_call: TRBV20-1
cdr3_aa: CSARDQKGDVQPQHF
cdr3_nt: TGCAGTGCTAGAGATCAAAAAGGGGACGTTCAGCCCCAGCATTTT

j_call: TRBJ1-2
clone_size: many
d_call: .
v_call: TRBV29-1
cdr3_aa: CSVVSNRNYGYTF
cdr3_nt: TGCAGCGTTGTGAGTAACAGGAACTATGGCTACACCTTC

j_call: TRBJ1-3
clone_size: .
d_call: .
v_call: TRBV29-1
cdr3_aa: CSVTSPGNTAYF
cdr3_nt: TGCAGCGTTACTAGTCCCGGAAACACCGCATATTTT

j_call: TRBJ1-5
clone_size: .
d_call: .
v_call: TRBV12-3/TRBV12-4
cdr3_aa: CASSPDGFSNQPQHF
cdr3_nt: TGTGCCAGCAGCCCGGACGGATTTAGCAATCAGCCCCAGCATTTT

j_call: TRBJ1-2
clone_size: .
d_call: .
v_call: TRBV12-3/TRBV12-4
cdr3_aa: CASSLYWAGPKTTYGYTF
cdr3_nt: TGTGCCAGCAGTTTGTACTGGGCAGGGCCCAAAACTACCTATGGCTACACCTTC

j_call: TRBJ2-7
clone_size: few
d_call: .
v_call: TRBV27
cdr3_aa: CASSFPGASEQYF
cdr3_nt: TGTGCCAGCAGTTTCCCCGGAGCCAGCGAGCAGTACTTC

j_call: TRBJ2-7
clone_size: .
d_call: TRBD2
v_call: TRBV20-1
cdr3_aa: CSASRQSGTIYEQYF
cdr3_nt: TGCAGTGCTAGTCGACAAAGCGGGACTATCTACGAGCAGTACTTC

j_call: TRBJ1-5
clone_size: few
d_call: .
v_call: TRBV19
cdr3_aa: CASSIAGYRSPQHF
cdr3_nt: TGTGCCAGTAGTATAGCTGGCTATCGATCTCCCCAGCATTTT

j_call: TRBJ1-3
clone_size: many
d_call: .
v_call: TRBV10-3
cdr3_aa: CAISESGGSSGNTIYF
cdr3_nt: TGTGCCATCAGTGAGTCAGGGGGAAGCTCTGGAAACACCATATATTTT

j_call: TRBJ2-7
clone_size: .
d_call: .
v_call: TRBV11-2
cdr3_aa: CASSSNAGPSYEQYF
cdr3_nt: TGTGCCAGCAGCTCTAACGCGGGGCCCTCCTACGAGCAGTACTTC

j_call: TRBJ2-3
clone_size: few
d_call: .
v_call: TRBV7-2
cdr3_aa: CASGFLADTQYF
cdr3_nt: TGTGCCAGCGGGTTTCTAGCAGATACGCAGTATTTT

j_call: TRBJ2-7
clone_size: .
d_call: .
v_call: TRBV11-2
cdr3_aa: CASSLVRHEQYF
cdr3_nt: TGTGCCAGCAGCTTAGTACGTCACGAGCAGTACTTC

j_call: TRBJ1-1
clone_size: .
d_call: .
v_call: TRBV7-2
cdr3_aa: CASSLQGLTNTEAFF
cdr3_nt: TGTGCCAGCAGCTTACAGGGGCTCACGAACACTGAAGCTTTCTTT

j_call: TRBJ2-5
clone_size: few
d_call: .
v_call: TRBV29-1
cdr3_aa: CSVEAGFQETQYF
cdr3_nt: TGCAGCGTTGAAGCAGGCTTCCAAGAGACCCAGTACTTC

j_call: TRBJ2-1
clone_size: once
d_call: TRBD2
v_call: TRBV6-6
cdr3_aa: CASSFLTSGGAKYEQFF
cdr3_nt: TGTGCCAGCAGTTTCTTGACTAGCGGGGGGGCCAAGTATGAGCAGTTCTTC

j_call: TRBJ1-1
clone_size: .
d_call: .
v_call: TRBV20-1
cdr3_aa: CSAQLNTEAFF
cdr3_nt: TGCAGTGCCCAGCTGAACACTGAAGCTTTCTTT

j_call: TRBJ1-2
clone_size: many
d_call: .
v_call: TRBV12-3/TRBV12-4
cdr3_aa: CASRSRANINYGYTF
cdr3_nt: TGTGCCAGCAGGAGCAGGGCCAACATTAACTATGGCTACACCTTC

j_call: TRBJ2-3
clone_size: once
d_call: .
v_call: TRBV7-9
cdr3_aa: CASSPRGFYTQYF
cdr3_nt: TGTGCCAGCAGCCCCCGGGGCTTCTATACGCAGTATTTT

j_call: TRBJ2-3
clone_size: few
d_call: .
v_call: TRBV20-1
cdr3_aa: CSARGVGDTQYF
cdr3_nt: TGCAGTGCTAGGGGGGTCGGAGATACGCAGTATTTT

j_call: TRBJ1-3
clone_size: .
d_call: .
v_call: TRBV6-1
cdr3_aa: CASSAYRGISGNTVYF
cdr3_nt: TGTGCCAGCAGTGCATACCGGGGGATCTCTGGAAACACCGTATATTTT